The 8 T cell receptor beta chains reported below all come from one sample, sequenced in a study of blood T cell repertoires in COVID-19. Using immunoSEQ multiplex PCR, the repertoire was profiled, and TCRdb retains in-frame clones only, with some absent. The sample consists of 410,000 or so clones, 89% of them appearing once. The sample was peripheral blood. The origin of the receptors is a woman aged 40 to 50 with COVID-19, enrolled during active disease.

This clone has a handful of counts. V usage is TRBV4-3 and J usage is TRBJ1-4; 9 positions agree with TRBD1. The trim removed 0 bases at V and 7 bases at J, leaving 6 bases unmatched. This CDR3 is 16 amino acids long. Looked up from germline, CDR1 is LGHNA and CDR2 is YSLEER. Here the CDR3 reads CASSQEGQGTGEKLFF. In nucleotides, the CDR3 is TGCGCCAGCAGCCAAGAAGGACAGGGGACGGGTGAAAAACTGTTTTTT.

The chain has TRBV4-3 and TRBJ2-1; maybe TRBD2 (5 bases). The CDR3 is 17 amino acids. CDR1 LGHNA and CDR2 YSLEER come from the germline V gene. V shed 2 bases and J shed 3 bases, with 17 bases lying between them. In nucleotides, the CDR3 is TGCGCCAGCAGCCAAAGAGGACTGTCAGAAGGCTACAATGAGCAGTTCTTC. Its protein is CASSQRGLSEGYNEQFF.

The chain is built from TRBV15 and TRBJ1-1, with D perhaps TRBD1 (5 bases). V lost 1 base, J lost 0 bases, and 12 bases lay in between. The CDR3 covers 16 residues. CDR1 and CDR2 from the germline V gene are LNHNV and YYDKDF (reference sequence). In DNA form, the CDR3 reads TGTGCCACCAGCAGAGGGGCCCGACAGTTGAACACTGAAGCTTTCTTT. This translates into CATSRGARQLNTEAFF.

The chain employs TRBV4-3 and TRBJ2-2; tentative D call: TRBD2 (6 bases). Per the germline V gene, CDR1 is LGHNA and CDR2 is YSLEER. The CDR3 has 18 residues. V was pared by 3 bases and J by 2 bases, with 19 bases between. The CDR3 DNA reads TGCGCCAGCAGCCATGAAGCCGCGGGACGGCTTAACACCGGGGAGCTGTTTTTT. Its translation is CASSHEAAGRLNTGELFF.

The CDR3 region is CASSPPQRGAYEQYF. The CDR3 DNA reads TGTGCCAGCTCACCACCCCAGCGGGGGGCCTACGAGCAGTACTTC. This chain joins TRBV18 and TRBJ2-7; TRBD2 aligns across 9 bases. V lost 0 bases and J lost 2; bases outside the gene matches: 2. There are 15 residues in the CDR3. Germline loops: CDR1 KGHSH, CDR2 LQKENI.

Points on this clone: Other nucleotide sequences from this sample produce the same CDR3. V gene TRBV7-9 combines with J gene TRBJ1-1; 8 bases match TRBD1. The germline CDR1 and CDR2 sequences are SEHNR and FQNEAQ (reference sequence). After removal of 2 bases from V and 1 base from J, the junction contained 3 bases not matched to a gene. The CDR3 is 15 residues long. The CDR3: CASSLKGTGNTEAFF. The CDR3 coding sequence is TGTGCCAGCAGCTTAAAAGGGACAGGGAACACTGAAGCTTTCTTT.

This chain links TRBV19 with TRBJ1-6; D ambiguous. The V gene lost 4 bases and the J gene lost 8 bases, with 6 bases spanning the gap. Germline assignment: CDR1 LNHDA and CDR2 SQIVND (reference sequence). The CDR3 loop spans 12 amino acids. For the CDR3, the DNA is TGTGCCAGTAGTAGGAGTGATTCACCCCTCCACTTT. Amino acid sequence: CASSRSDSPLHF.

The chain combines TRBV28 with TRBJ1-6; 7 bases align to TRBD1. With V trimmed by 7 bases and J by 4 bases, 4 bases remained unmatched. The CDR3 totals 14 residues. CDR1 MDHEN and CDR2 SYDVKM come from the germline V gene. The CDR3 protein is CASTPGQYNSPLHF. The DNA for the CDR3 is TGTGCCAGCACCCCGGGACAGTATAATTCACCCCTCCACTTT.